This T cell receptor beta chain originates from a study of T cell clonality in common variable immunodeficiency. Overall study findings and caveats: Common variable immunodeficiency TCR beta sequences reportedly had fewer deletions and N-nucleotide insertions. Repertoire-complication correlations in CVID were limited by patient heterogeneity. Compared with controls, CVID subjects had fewer shared TCRbeta clones.

Reduced serum IgG, IgA and/or IgM plus specific antibody deficiency defined CVID. No CVID subject was ill or on immunomodulatory drugs when sampled. Regarding this clone: The antigen is undetermined.

The data were produced by immunoSEQ multiplex PCR, yet TCRdb's version contains in-frame clones alone and is incomplete. The sample includes under 30,000 clones, none of them occurring once. Sequencing used peripheral blood mononuclear cells. This clonotype was sampled from a human donor with common variable immunodeficiency.

CDR3: CASSLTEETQYF. The CDR3 DNA, read in part, is TGTGCCAGCAGCTTAACGGAAGAGACC. This chain links TRBV7-9 with TRBJ2-5; D call uncertain. The read halts 3 residues ahead of the CDR3 end, with the missing end drawn from the germline J gene. CDR3 length: 12 amino acids. CDR1 SEHNR and CDR2 FQNEAQ come from the germline V gene (reference sequence). V lost 2 bases and J lost 3, with 4 bases in between.